This T cell receptor beta chain was profiled in a study of tissue T cells after allogeneic stem cell transplantation. The study's findings and limits: Only a limited share of tissue TCRs appeared in blood or spleen.

Germline V gene lookup returns CDR1 SGHSA and CDR2 FRNQAP. The V and J ends lost 5 bases and 6 bases, in that order; junction bases with no gene match: 2. The length of the CDR3 is 14 residues. A remark on this clone: Antigen: not known. Gene labels here are mouse ones. With the read ending 1 residue before the CDR3 end, the germline J gene is used to fill in that end.

Sequencing was performed with immunoSEQ multiplex PCR; in TCRdb, only in-frame clones are kept and a portion is missing. The sample includes several thousand clones, 36% of them seen just once. Time point specified: mouse harvest day 14 after allogeneic transplant. Mouse grafts combined 10^7 T-cell-depleted bone marrow cells with 10^6 splenic CD5+ T cells. The genes are TRBV16 and TRBJ2-5; 13 bases match TRBD2. The clonotype comes from a female BALB/c mouse given C57BL/6 T cells with graft-versus-host disease after an allogeneic hematopoietic cell transplant. The specimen sequenced was skin. The DNA read from the CDR3 is TGTGCAAGCAGCCGGACTGGGGGGGCGGACACCCAGTAC. As protein: CASSRTGGADTQY. The whole CDR3 protein reads CASSRTGGADTQYF.